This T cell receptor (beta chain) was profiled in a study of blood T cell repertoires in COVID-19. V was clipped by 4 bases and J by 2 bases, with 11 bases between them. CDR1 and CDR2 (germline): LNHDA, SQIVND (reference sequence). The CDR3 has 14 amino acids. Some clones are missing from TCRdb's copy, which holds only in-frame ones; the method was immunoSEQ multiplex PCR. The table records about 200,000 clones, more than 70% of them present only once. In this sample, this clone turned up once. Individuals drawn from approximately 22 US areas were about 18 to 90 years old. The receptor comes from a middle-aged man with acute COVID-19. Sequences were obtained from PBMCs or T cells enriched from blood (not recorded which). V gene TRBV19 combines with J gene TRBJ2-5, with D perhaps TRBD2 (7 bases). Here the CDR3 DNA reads TGTGCCAGTAGTAAAGGGGGGGGACAAGAGACCCAGTACTTC. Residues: CASSKGGGQETQYF.